This T cell receptor (beta chain) was retrieved from a study of shared clonotypes between healthy human individuals. Study-wide findings and caveats: Clonotypes that were shared across a few donors made up approximately 5% of naive CD4 clonotypes.

In the case of this clone: Its antigen is unknown.

The study drew all its donors from Caucasian adults living in Nashville, Tennessee. Each PCR replicate from the sorted subsets contained roughly 210 ng DNA, which is some 30,000 T cell genomes. Sequencing used immunoSEQ multiplex PCR; TCRdb keeps in-frame clones, though not all of them. In the table there are about 2.4 million clones, approximately 94% of which are singletons. The TCR sequence derives from a man between 18 and 29 years old in good health. Some clones in this sample may be carry-over from other donors' samples. Sequencing was done on a sample of naive CD4+ T cells from PBMCs. Subset defined: CD45RA+ positively selected.

CDR3 DNA sequence: TGTGCCAGCTCACCGCAGACTCAGGCGGGCTACACCTTC. As protein: CASSPQTQAGYTF. The genes are TRBV18 and TRBJ1-2; D call uncertain. In germline, CDR1 is KGHSH, CDR2 LQKENI. There are 13 residues in the CDR3. V was cut by 3 bases and J by 8 bases, with 13 bases left in between. The whole variable domain, remainder taken from reference TRBV18 and TRBJ1-2, is NAGVMQNPRHLVRRRGQEARLRCSPMKGHSHVYWYRQLPEEGLKFMVYLQKENIIDESGMPKERFSAEFPKEGPSILRIQQVVRGDSAAYFCASSPQTQAGYTFGSGTRLTVV.